The rows below give T cell receptor beta chains drawn from one sample of a study of CD8 T cells in ankylosing spondylitis. TCRdb passed the 5' RACE reads through MiXCR, listing each CDR3 protein once. The table has fewer than 650,000 distinct CDR3 sequences, about 13% seen once. The material sequenced was blood, either unsorted or a sorted T cell fraction (not recorded which). The receptors come from a male donor with ankylosing spondylitis. The CDR3 runs from the conserved cysteine through the conserved F or W. Fields, in order: J gene, clone size, V gene, D gene, CDR3 protein, CDR3 DNA. D genes are given only for firm matches. Clone size, where shown, is once, few, many, or a class for clones that have expanded.

TRBJ2-1 | - | TRBV7-8 | TRBD2 | CASSSGLAGPSVEQFF | TGTGCCAGCAGCTCAGGACTAGCGGGGCCGTCTGTGGAGCAGTTCTTC
TRBJ1-5 | few | TRBV20-1 | - | CSARGGVNQPQHF | TGCAGTGCTAGAGGAGGGGTCAATCAGCCCCAGCATTTT
TRBJ2-2 | few | TRBV6-1 | TRBD2 | CASSRLAGYGELFF | TGTGCCAGCAGCCGCCTAGCGGGATACGGGGAGCTGTTTTTT
TRBJ2-5 | few | TRBV19 | TRBD1 | CASSMGTAQETQYF | TGTGCCAGTAGTATGGGGACAGCCCAAGAGACCCAGTACTTC
TRBJ2-1 | many | TRBV12-3/TRBV12-4 | - | CASTLGGNEQFF | TGTGCCAGCACCTTAGGGGGAAATGAGCAGTTCTTC
TRBJ2-1 | many | TRBV5-1 | TRBD2 | CASSSTGTSGSYNEQFF | TGCGCCAGCAGCTCAACCGGGACTAGCGGATCCTACAATGAGCAGTTCTTC
TRBJ2-5 | - | TRBV5-1 | - | CASSLGSGTMLGTQYF | TGCGCCAGCAGCTTGGGATCGGGAACTATGTTGGGGACCCAGTACTTC
TRBJ1-4 | - | TRBV12-3/TRBV12-4 | TRBD1 | CASSPGTGFEKLFF | TGTGCCAGCAGTCCCGGGACAGGGTTTGAAAAACTGTTTTTT
TRBJ1-5 | many | TRBV20-1 | - | CSARDGPKRNQPQHF | TGCAGTGCTAGAGATGGACCGAAGAGAAATCAGCCCCAGCATTTT
TRBJ2-1 | few | TRBV18 | TRBD2 | CASSQQPRTSGYNEQFF | TGTGCCAGCTCACAACAACCGAGGACTAGCGGGTACAATGAGCAGTTCTTC
TRBJ1-4 | - | TRBV20-1 | TRBD1 | CSALSGTGGEKLFF | TGCAGTGCCCTTTCCGGGACAGGGGGTGAAAAACTGTTTTTT
TRBJ2-1 | many | TRBV5-1 | - | CASSLQPGGEQFF | TGCGCCAGCAGCTTGCAGCCTGGGGGGGAGCAGTTCTTC
TRBJ2-3 | - | TRBV20-1 | TRBD2 | CSADPREGSTDTQYF | TGCAGTGCTGACCCACGGGAGGGAAGCACAGATACGCAGTATTTT
TRBJ2-3 | few | TRBV20-1 | TRBD1 | CSATRDRGPDTQYF | TGCAGTGCTACCCGGGACAGGGGGCCAGATACGCAGTATTTT
TRBJ2-2 | - | TRBV20-1 | - | CSARDSRGSGELFF | TGCAGTGCTAGAGATTCCAGGGGATCGGGGGAGCTGTTTTTT
TRBJ1-1 | many | TRBV12-3/TRBV12-4 | - | CASSFRGEAFF | TGTGCCAGCAGTTTTCGGGGTGAAGCTTTCTTT
TRBJ2-2 | many | TRBV5-1 | - | CASSLVSGNTGELFF | TGCGCCAGCAGCTTGGTTAGCGGGAACACCGGGGAGCTGTTTTTT
TRBJ1-1 | medium-sized | TRBV5-1 | - | CASSLEQPETEAFF | TGCGCCAGCAGCTTGGAACAGCCTGAGACTGAAGCTTTCTTT
TRBJ1-1 | few | TRBV5-1 | TRBD1 | CASSRGQGAVTEAFF | TGCGCCAGCAGCAGGGGACAGGGGGCCGTCACTGAAGCTTTCTTT
TRBJ1-1 | many | TRBV7-2 | - | CASSPSGVNTEAFF | TGTGCCAGCAGCCCCAGCGGGGTAAACACTGAAGCTTTCTTT
TRBJ1-1 | many | TRBV12-3/TRBV12-4 | TRBD1 | CASSIGQDTEAFF | TGTGCCAGCAGTATCGGACAGGACACTGAAGCTTTCTTT
TRBJ2-7 | few | TRBV3-1 | - | CASSQALFYEQYF | TGTGCCAGCAGCCAAGCCTTATTCTACGAGCAGTACTTC
TRBJ2-1 | - | TRBV4-2 | - | CASSQEVASSYNEQFF | TGTGCCAGCAGCCAAGAGGTCGCTAGCTCCTACAATGAGCAGTTCTTC
TRBJ1-6 | - | TRBV27 | TRBD1 | CASSNPGQPYNSPLHF | TGTGCCAGCAGTAATCCGGGACAGCCGTATAATTCACCCCTCCACTTT
TRBJ2-1 | - | TRBV11-1 | - | CASSPRDIRGNNEQFF | TGTGCCAGCAGCCCTCGAGACATAAGAGGAAACAATGAGCAGTTCTTC
TRBJ2-3 | - | TRBV2 | - | CASSSRLWDTQYF | TGTGCCAGCTCCTCGCGACTATGGGATACGCAGTATTTT
TRBJ2-3 | - | TRBV24-1 | - | CATSEGVWEYF | TGTGCCACCAGTGAAGGTGTCTGGGAGTATTTT
TRBJ2-2 | many | TRBV28 | - | CASRENTGELFF | TGCGCCAGCCGAGAGAACACCGGGGAGCTGTTTTTT
TRBJ1-1 | - | TRBV20-1 | TRBD1 | CSASRPGTGYTEAFF | TGCAGTGCTAGCCGCCCCGGGACAGGTTATACTGAAGCTTTCTTT
TRBJ2-3 | - | TRBV20-1 | - | CSARDRVLATDTQYF | TGCAGTGCTAGAGATCGGGTCTTGGCCACAGATACGCAGTATTTT
TRBJ1-5 | many | TRBV12-3/TRBV12-4 | - | CASSYTDNQPQHF | TGTGCCAGCAGCTACACAGACAATCAGCCCCAGCATTTT
TRBJ2-5 | many | TRBV5-1 | TRBD2 | CASSLVAGEETQYF | TGTGCCAGCAGCTTGGTTGCGGGAGAAGAGACCCAGTACTTC
TRBJ2-5 | - | TRBV5-1 | - | CASSSGTFTFGTQYF | TGCGCCAGCAGCTCCGGGACCTTTACATTCGGGACCCAGTACTTC
TRBJ2-5 | - | TRBV7-9 | - | CASSPRWEETQYF | TGTGCCAGCAGCCCCCGTTGGGAAGAGACCCAGTACTTC
TRBJ2-7 | - | TRBV10-3 | TRBD1 | CAITSGTGRYEQYF | TGTGCCATCACCTCCGGGACAGGGCGTTACGAGCAGTACTTC
TRBJ1-2 | - | TRBV20-1 | - | CSARKDGYGYTF | TGCAGTGCTAGAAAGGACGGCTATGGCTACACCTTC
TRBJ1-5 | - | TRBV6-2/TRBV6-3 | - | CASTPAFRGGNQPQHF | TGTGCCAGCACCCCCGCGTTCCGGGGTGGCAATCAGCCCCAGCATTTT
TRBJ1-1 | few | TRBV20-1 | - | CSARRTTTSNTEAFF | TGCAGTGCTCGCCGGACAACAACCTCGAACACTGAAGCTTTCTTT
TRBJ2-1 | - | TRBV12-3/TRBV12-4 | TRBD2 | CATSTSGPYNEQFF | TGTGCCACCTCGACTAGCGGGCCTTACAATGAGCAGTTCTTC
TRBJ2-7 | few | TRBV5-1 | - | CASSSIVPSYEQYF | TGCGCCAGCAGCTCAATAGTCCCAAGCTACGAGCAGTACTTC
TRBJ1-5 | few | TRBV2 | - | CASSSTVRGQPQHF | TGTGCCAGCAGTTCCACCGTAAGAGGGCAGCCCCAGCATTTT
TRBJ1-6 | many | TRBV5-5 | TRBD1 | CASSLRTGFSPLHF | TGTGCCAGCAGCTTACGGACAGGCTTTTCACCCCTCCACTTT
TRBJ1-2 | - | TRBV6-1 | - | CASSPWGDDYGYTF | TGTGCCAGCAGCCCTTGGGGGGATGACTATGGCTACACCTTC
TRBJ1-2 | - | TRBV29-1 | - | CSVQDDRGYYGYTF | TGCAGCGTCCAAGATGATAGGGGCTACTATGGCTACACCTTC
TRBJ2-2 | many | TRBV5-1 | - | CASSPGSHTGELFF | TGCGCCAGCAGTCCGGGATCACACACCGGGGAGCTGTTTTTT
TRBJ1-1 | many | TRBV21-1 | - | CASSQGDAFF | TGTGCCAGCAGCCAGGGGGACGCTTTCTTT
TRBJ2-2 | many | TRBV2 | - | CASRVDGNTGELFF | TGTGCCAGCAGAGTGGACGGGAACACCGGGGAGCTGTTTTTT
TRBJ2-3 | many | TRBV4-2 | TRBD2 | CASSQDAGVNTDTQYF | TGTGCCAGCAGCCAAGATGCGGGAGTGAACACAGATACGCAGTATTTT
TRBJ2-3 | few | TRBV7-9 | TRBD2 | CASRSALAGGDTQYF | TGTGCCAGCAGATCGGCACTAGCGGGAGGAGATACGCAGTATTTT
TRBJ2-7 | few | TRBV24-1 | TRBD1 | CATSDTSTGDYEQYF | TGTGCCACCAGTGATACGTCCACAGGGGACTACGAGCAGTACTTC
TRBJ1-1 | - | TRBV7-2 | - | CASSPEISLEAFF | TGTGCCAGCAGCCCCGAAATATCCCTTGAAGCTTTCTTT